This T cell receptor beta chain was identified during a study of naive and memory T cell subsets (dated by TCRdb to 2017 to 2019). About the study as a whole: An open-source, UMI-based TCR alpha and beta sequencing pipeline was applied to sorted naive and memory peripheral blood T cell subsets. The functional CMV T cell responses agreed completely with IgG serology results. RNA was DNase-treated and reverse transcribed with TCR constant-region primers, mostly using SuperScript III.

The investigation overall reported the following: After error correction, only a single occurrence was seen for over 95% of naive TCR sequences, so much steeper abundance distributions were produced than in memory subsets. The repertoire findings for the naive and memory subsets could not be validated against a ground truth because none was available. RNA-based TCR counts may be affected by expression changes linked to T cell activation and differentiation. A few larger clonotypes were found in naive repertoires, especially CD8, and these larger clonotypes were possibly memory cells re-expressing CD45RA. A clonotype was defined as a single alpha or beta chain sequence rather than as a paired alpha/beta receptor. Gini index rose and Shannon and inverse Simpson diversity fell from naive through CM, EM and EMRA in both CD4 and CD8 cells. TCR abundance followed a power law whose exponent differed between naive and memory subsets but was consistent across the three individuals.

For this clonotype: Its cognate antigen has yet to be identified. Base quality data are lacking; no much larger clone is found one base away.

Including the terminal cysteine and phenylalanine, the CDR3 comprises 13 residues. The CDR3 DNA has 39 bases and is translated from base 1. V gives up 3 bases and J gives up 5 bases, and the segment between their germline ends measures 10 bases. Reading the germline V gene gives CDR1 LGHNA and CDR2 YSLEER. The library was generated by UMI-ligation and nested PCR. An equimolar mix of two oligonucleotides covering both TRBC1 and TRBC2 was used as the beta constant-region primer. Four rounds of PCR were used to amplify ligated cDNA, with nested alpha and beta constant-region primers being used together with the SP2 primer. A single-stranded oligonucleotide containing the SP2 primer and a 12-nucleotide UMI was joined to the 3' end of the cDNA by T4 RNA ligase 1. Incubation of the ligation reaction lasted roughly 20-25 hours at 16 degrees C. To avoid over-amplification, PCR2 was usually performed as a SYBR Green qPCR and halted once a predetermined threshold was reached. Every purification after the first one was done using Agencourt AMPure XP magnetic beads. Libraries were quantified by Qubit and checked on a TapeStation, where a main peak was expected near 650 bp. Sequencing of the pooled libraries was done on an Illumina MiSeq using v2 2x251 paired-end kits, which typically yielded roughly 0.95-2.3 million reads per sample. Each sample's library went into the pool at around 4 nM, and about 5-8% PhiX was added to help with cluster recognition. The study's processing was this. Decombinator assigned V and J genes to Demultiplexor-processed FASTQ reads by tag matching, allowing a single base-pair mismatch. Collapsinator relied on UMIs to fix sequencing errors as well as frequency errors caused by PCR heterogeneity. TCRs were translated and CDR3s were extracted from the conserved cysteine to the FGXG phenylalanine by CDR3Translator, with non-productive sequences being flagged. Repertoires were subsampled to equal numbers of UMI-defined TCRs before Gini, Shannon entropy and inverse Simpson indices were calculated. Power-law fits to clonotype abundance distributions were performed by maximum likelihood within the linear range. Similar UMI counts, unique TCR numbers and clonal distributions were obtained with the pipeline and with MIGEC on one naive CD8 sample. One analysis removed from the naive repertoire any naive TCRs that were also found in any memory subset from the same donor. A set of approximately 7,300 CMV-associated CDR3 sequences, compiled from VDJdb and a published dataset, was used to search the repertoires. The public sequencing data were trimmed at Q25 with fastp and processed into clonotypes with MiXCR by TCRdb, which kept only in-frame beta chains. Each record represents a unique CDR3 protein, reported with the most common genes and DNA among its rows. It is TCRdb's table, rather than the study itself, that gives the V and J calls and clone size. In all, the sample holds roughly 140,000 distinct CDR3 sequences, and about a fifth of those were seen once. About 0.6% of the sample goes to the ten largest clones.

From the second PCR step onward, the TCR alpha chain libraries and the TCR beta chain libraries were amplified separately. Donor CMV status was determined by IFNgamma production from CD4+ T cells after overnight stimulation of fresh PBMCs with CMV viral lysate. CD4 T cells were positively selected using Miltenyi beads, after which CD8 T cells were positively selected from the CD4-negative fraction. Cells stained for CD3, CD4, CD8, CD45RA, CD27 and a live/dead dye were sorted on a BD Aria II into four subsets by CD45RA and CD27. Three healthy volunteers provided blood, and the blood of each volunteer was split into CD4 and CD8 T cells and then into four differentiation subsets. About 0.13 L of peripheral blood was collected from each donor, and PBMC were isolated from the blood using Ficoll-Paque PLUS density-gradient centrifugation. Sorted cells were lysed in RLT buffer, after which RNA was extracted using a Qiagen RNeasy kit and stored at -80 degrees C.

The chain is encoded by TRBV4-3 joined to TRBJ1-1, with an unclear D gene assignment. The TCR sequence derives from a human donor in good health. What was sequenced was naive CD8+ T cells from blood. The cell subset or site label here, explained by the study, means: naive T cells, CD45RA high CD27+. Read as DNA, the sequence is TGCGCCAGCAGCCAGGGCCTTAGGACTGAAGCTTTCTTT. The resulting protein is CASSQGLRTEAFF.